A selection of T cell receptor beta chains follows, all from one sample in a study of post-analysis software for immune sequencing data. TCRdb reprocessed the PCR reads with MiXCR, giving one entry per CDR3 protein. Of 600,000 to 750,000 distinct CDR3 sequences in the sample, 55% to 60% were seen once. Input material: blood. The receptors here all came from a girl aged 2 to 9 with multiple sclerosis. CDR3s include the opening cysteine and the closing phenylalanine or tryptophan. A D gene is named only where the DNA matches it firmly. The listing skips clone size in some rows; elsewhere it reads once, few, many or a size class.

TGTGCCAGCAGTTACGAAGGGCCCCGAGGGGGAAATGAAAAACTGTTTTTT CASSYEGPRGGNEKLFF TRBV6-6 - 17 - TRBJ1-4
TGCGCCAGCAGCCAAGGGACAGACTTCCAAGAGGCCCAGTACTTC CASSQGTDFQEAQYF TRBV4-3 - 15 - TRBJ2-7
TGCGCCAGCAGCTTGGGACGGCCTCAGTTCTACGAGCAGTACTTC CASSLGRPQFYEQYF TRBV5-1 - 15 - TRBJ2-7
TGTGCCAGCAGTGTCGCCAACGCTTACAATGAGCAGTTCTTC CASSVANAYNEQFF TRBV6-1 - 14 - TRBJ2-1
TGTGCCAGCAGCTTAACCACGGGGGGAAGGAACAATGAGCAGTTCTTC CASSLTTGGRNNEQFF TRBV7-3 TRBD2 16 few TRBJ2-1
TGTGCCAGCAGCCCCCCAGGGGGCAATCAGCCCCAGCATTTT CASSPPGGNQPQHF TRBV12-3/TRBV12-4 - 14 - TRBJ1-5
TGTGCCACCAGTGATCCTACCCGCAATGAGCAGTTCTTC CATSDPTRNEQFF TRBV24-1 - 13 - TRBJ2-1
TGTGCCAGCAGTGAAACAGTCCAAGAGACCCAGTACTTC CASSETVQETQYF TRBV2 - 13 - TRBJ2-5
TGTGCCAGCAGCCTACCCCGGGGTATAACAGATACGCAGTATTTT CASSLPRGITDTQYF TRBV7-2 - 15 once TRBJ2-3
TGTGCTAGTGGTTTGGGCCTAGCGGGAGATACGCAGTATTTT CASGLGLAGDTQYF TRBV12-5 TRBD2 14 - TRBJ2-3
TGTGCCAGCAGCTTATACGGGGGGAACTCCTACAATGAGCAGTTCTTC CASSLYGGNSYNEQFF TRBV7-2 TRBD2 16 - TRBJ2-1
TGCAGTGCTAGGAAGATAACACAAGAGACCCAGTACTTC CSARKITQETQYF TRBV20-1 - 13 - TRBJ2-5
TGCAGCGTTGAAGATGGGGGGACAGGGGCCTACGAGCAGTACTTC CSVEDGGTGAYEQYF TRBV29-1 TRBD1 15 - TRBJ2-7
TGTGCCAGCAGCTTAGCGCTTGAGATCAGCACAGATACGCAGTATTTT CASSLALEISTDTQYF TRBV7-2 - 16 - TRBJ2-3
TGCGCCAGCAGCCTAGCGGGAGGGCTCTATGAGCAGTTCTTC CASSLAGGLYEQFF TRBV5-1 TRBD2 14 - TRBJ2-1
TGTGCCAGCAACTCCGGGACAGGGGGCAACTATGGCTACACCTTC CASNSGTGGNYGYTF TRBV2 TRBD1 15 - TRBJ1-2
TGCAGCGTTGAATTTCCGGTCCAAGAGACCCAGTACTTC CSVEFPVQETQYF TRBV29-1 - 13 - TRBJ2-5
TGCGCCAGCAGCCTGAGAGAAGGATCTGGGGCCAACGTCCTGACTTTC CASSLREGSGANVLTF TRBV4-1 - 16 few TRBJ2-6
TGCGCCAGCAGCCAAGGGGACAGCTCTTCTGGGGCCAACGTCCTGACTTTC CASSQGDSSSGANVLTF TRBV4-3 TRBD1 17 - TRBJ2-6
TGCAGTGCTAGGTTCGAGGGCGCGGGCTATGGCTACACCTTC CSARFEGAGYGYTF TRBV20-1 - 14 - TRBJ1-2